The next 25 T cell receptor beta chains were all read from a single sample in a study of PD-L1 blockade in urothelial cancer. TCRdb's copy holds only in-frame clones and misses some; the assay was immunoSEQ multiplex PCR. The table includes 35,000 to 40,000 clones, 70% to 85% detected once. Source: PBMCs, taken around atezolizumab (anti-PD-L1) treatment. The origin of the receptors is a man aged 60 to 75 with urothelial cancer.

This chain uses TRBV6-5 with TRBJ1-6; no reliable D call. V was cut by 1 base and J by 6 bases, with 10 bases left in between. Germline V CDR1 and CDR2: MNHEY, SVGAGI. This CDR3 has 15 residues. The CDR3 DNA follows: TGTGCCAGCAGTTACTTCCGGCCGGGTAATTCACCCCTCCACTTT. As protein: CASSYFRPGNSPLHF.

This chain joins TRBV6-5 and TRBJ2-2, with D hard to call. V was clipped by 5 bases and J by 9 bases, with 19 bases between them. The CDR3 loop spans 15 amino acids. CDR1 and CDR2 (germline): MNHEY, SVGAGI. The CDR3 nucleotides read TGTGCCAGCAGTCCGAGCAGCGTAGTGTTACGGGAGCTGTTTTTT. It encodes CASSPSSVVLRELFF.

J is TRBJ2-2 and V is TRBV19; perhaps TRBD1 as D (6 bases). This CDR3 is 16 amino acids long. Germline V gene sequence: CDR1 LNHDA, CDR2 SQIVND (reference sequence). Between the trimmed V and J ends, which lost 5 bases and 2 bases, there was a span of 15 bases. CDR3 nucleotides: TGTGCCAGTAGTCCGGCTGCCAGGGGCAACACCGGGGAGCTGTTTTTT. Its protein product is CASSPAARGNTGELFF.

In DNA, the CDR3 is TGTGCCAGCAGCTTGCTCAGGGTGGCTAATGAAAAACTGTTTTTT. It is translated as CASSLLRVANEKLFF. The chain joins TRBV5-6 to TRBJ1-4; D possibly corresponds to TRBD1 (5 bases). CDR3 length: 15 amino acids. The germline V gene has CDR1 SGHDT and CDR2 YYEEEE. The V end lost 1 base, the J end lost 3 bases, and 10 bases lay between the germline ends.

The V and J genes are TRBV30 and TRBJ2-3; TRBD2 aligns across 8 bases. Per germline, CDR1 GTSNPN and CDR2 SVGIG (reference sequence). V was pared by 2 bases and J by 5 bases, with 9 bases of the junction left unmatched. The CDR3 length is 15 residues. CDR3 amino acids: CAWSLGSGDGDTQYF. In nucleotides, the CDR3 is TGTGCCTGGAGTCTGGGTAGCGGGGACGGAGATACGCAGTATTTT.

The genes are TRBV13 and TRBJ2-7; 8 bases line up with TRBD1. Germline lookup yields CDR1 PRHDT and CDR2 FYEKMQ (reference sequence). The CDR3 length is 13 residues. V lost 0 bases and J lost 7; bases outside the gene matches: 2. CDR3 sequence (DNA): TGTGCCAGCAGCTTAGGCAGGGGGCGTGAGCAGTACTTC. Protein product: CASSLGRGREQYF.

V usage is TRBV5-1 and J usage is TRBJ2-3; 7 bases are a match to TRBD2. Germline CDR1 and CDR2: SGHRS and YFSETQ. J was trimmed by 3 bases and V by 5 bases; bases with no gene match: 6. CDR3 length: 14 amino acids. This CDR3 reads CASRGDYQTDTQYF. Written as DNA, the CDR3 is TGCGCCAGCAGGGGGGACTATCAAACAGATACGCAGTATTTT.

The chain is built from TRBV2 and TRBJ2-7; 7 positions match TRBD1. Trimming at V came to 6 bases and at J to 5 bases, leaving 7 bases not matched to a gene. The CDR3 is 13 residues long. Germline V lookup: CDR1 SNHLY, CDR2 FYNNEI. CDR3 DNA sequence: TGTGCCAGCAGCCAAGGACAGGAGAACGAGCAGTACTTC. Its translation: CASSQGQENEQYF.

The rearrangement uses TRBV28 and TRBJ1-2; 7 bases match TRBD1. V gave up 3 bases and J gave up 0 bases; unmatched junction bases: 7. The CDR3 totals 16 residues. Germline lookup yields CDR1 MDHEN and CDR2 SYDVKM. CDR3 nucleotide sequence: TGTGCCAGCAGTTTGTCCACCGGGACAGCTAACTATGGCTACACCTTC. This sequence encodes CASSLSTGTANYGYTF.

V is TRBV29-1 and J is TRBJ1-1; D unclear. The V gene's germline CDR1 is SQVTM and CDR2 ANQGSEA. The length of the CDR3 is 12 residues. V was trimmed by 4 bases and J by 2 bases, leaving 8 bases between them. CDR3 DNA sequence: TGCAGCGTTGCACTCCAAAACACTGAAGCTTTCTTT. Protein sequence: CSVALQNTEAFF.

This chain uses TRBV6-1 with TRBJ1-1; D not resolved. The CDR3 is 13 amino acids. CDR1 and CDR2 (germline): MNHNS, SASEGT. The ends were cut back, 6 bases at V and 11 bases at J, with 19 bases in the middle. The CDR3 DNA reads TGTGCCAGCAGCTTCCCCGCCGGGCGGGCGGCTTTCTTT. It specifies CASSFPAGRAAFF.

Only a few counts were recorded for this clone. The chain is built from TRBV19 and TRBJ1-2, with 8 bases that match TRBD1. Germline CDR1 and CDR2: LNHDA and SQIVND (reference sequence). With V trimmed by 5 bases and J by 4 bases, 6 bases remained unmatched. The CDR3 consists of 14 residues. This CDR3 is CASSPRTGTYGYTF. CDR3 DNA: TGTGCCAGTAGTCCGAGGACAGGGACCTATGGCTACACCTTC. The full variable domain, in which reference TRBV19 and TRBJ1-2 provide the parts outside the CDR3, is DGGITQSPKYLFRKEGQNVTLSCEQNLNHDAMYWYRQDPGQGLRLIYYSQIVNDFQKGDIAEGYSVSREKKESFPLTVTSAQKNPTAFYLCASSPRTGTYGYTFGSGTRLTVV.

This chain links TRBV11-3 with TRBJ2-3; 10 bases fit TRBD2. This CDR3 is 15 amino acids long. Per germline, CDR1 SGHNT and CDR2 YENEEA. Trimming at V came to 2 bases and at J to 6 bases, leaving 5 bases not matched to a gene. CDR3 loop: CASSLSGGASDTQYF. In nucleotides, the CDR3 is TGTGCCAGCAGCTTAAGCGGGGGGGCGTCGGATACGCAGTATTTT.

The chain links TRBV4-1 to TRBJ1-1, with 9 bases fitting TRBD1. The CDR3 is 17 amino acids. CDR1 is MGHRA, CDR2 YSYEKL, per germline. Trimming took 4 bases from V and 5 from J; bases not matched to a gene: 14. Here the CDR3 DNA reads TGCGCCAGCAGCCCTTCCCGACAGGGGGAGTTTGGAACTGAAGCTTTCTTT. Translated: CASSPSRQGEFGTEAFF.

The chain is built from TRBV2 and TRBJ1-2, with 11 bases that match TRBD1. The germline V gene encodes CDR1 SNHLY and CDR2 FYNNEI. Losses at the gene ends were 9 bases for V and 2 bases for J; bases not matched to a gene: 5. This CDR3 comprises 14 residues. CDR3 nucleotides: TGTGCCAGTGGACAGGGGGCGTTGAACTATGGCTACACCTTC. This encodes CASGQGALNYGYTF.

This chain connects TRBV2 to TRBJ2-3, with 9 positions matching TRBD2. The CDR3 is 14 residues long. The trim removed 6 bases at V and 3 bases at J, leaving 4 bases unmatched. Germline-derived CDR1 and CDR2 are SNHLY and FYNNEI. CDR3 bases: TGTGCCAGCAGCTTAGCGGGGGAAACAGATACGCAGTATTTT. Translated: CASSLAGETDTQYF.

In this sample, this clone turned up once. This chain's CDR3 is CASSVGQGKGYGYTF. DNA of the CDR3: TGTGCCAGCAGCGTAGGACAGGGCAAGGGATATGGCTACACCTTC. The chain carries TRBV5-6 and TRBJ1-2, with 8 bases identical to TRBD1. Germline trimming cut 4 bases from V and 5 bases from J; bases unmatched to any gene: 10. The CDR3 contains 15 residues. Germline CDR1 SGHDT, CDR2 YYEEEE.

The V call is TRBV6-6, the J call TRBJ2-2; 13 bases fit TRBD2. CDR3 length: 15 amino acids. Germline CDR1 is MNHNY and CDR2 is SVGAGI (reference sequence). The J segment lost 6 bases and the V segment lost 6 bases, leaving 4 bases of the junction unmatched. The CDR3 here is CASRRLAGGPGELFF. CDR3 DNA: TGTGCCAGCAGACGACTAGCGGGGGGCCCCGGGGAGCTGTTTTTT.

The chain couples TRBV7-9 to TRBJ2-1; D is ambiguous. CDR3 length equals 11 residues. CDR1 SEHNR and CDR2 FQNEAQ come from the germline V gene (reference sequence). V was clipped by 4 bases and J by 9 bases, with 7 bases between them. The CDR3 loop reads CASSSSSEQFF. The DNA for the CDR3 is TGTGCCAGCAGCTCAAGTAGTGAGCAGTTCTTC.

CDR3 coding DNA: TGTGCCAGCAGCTTAGTTGTGAGGACCGGGGAGCTGTTTTTT. It is translated as CASSLVVRTGELFF. J is TRBJ2-2 and V is TRBV7-2; the D is unclear. V was pared by 1 base and J by 5 bases, with 8 bases between. Germline assignment: CDR1 SGHTA and CDR2 FQGNSA. CDR3 length equals 14 residues.

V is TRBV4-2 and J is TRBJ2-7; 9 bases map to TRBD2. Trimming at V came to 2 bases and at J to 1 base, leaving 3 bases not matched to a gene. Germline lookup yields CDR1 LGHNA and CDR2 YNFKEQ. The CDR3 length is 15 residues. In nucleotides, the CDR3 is TGTGCCAGCAGCCAAATAGCGGGGGAGTCCTACGAGCAGTACTTC. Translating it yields CASSQIAGESYEQYF.

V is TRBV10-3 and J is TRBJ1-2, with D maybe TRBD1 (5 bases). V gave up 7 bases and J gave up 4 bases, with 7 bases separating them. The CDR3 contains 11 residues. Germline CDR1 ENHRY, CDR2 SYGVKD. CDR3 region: CAITGFYGYTF. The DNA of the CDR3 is TGTGCCATCACAGGGTTCTATGGCTACACCTTC.

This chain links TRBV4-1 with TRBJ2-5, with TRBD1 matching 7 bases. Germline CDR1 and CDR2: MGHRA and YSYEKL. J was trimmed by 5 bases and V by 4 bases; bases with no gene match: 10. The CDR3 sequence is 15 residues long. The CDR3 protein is CASSPTQGVSETQYF. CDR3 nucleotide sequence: TGCGCCAGCAGCCCGACCCAGGGGGTGAGCGAGACCCAGTACTTC.

The CDR3 is CSVIRGQNTGELFF. CDR3 DNA: TGCAGCGTAATACGCGGCCAGAACACCGGGGAGCTGTTTTTT. The chain couples TRBV29-1 to TRBJ2-2, with unresolved D. Trimming shortened V by 6 bases and J by 1 base, and 12 bases separated the two germline ends. The CDR3 extends over 14 amino acids. Germline values: CDR1 SQVTM, CDR2 ANQGSEA.

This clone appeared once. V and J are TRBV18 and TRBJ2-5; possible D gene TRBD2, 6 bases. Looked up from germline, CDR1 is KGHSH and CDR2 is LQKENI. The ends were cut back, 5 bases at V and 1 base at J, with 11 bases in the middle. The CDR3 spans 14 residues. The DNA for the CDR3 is TGTGCCAGCTCAAAGGGCGGGGCCCAAGAGACCCAGTACTTC. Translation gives CASSKGGAQETQYF.